This TCR beta chain comes out of a study of patients and donors after allogeneic stem cell transplantation. Germline V gene data show CDR1 as LNHDA and CDR2 as SQIVND (reference sequence). The CDR3 has 14 residues. V shed 7 bases, J shed 9 bases, and the junction held 8 bases outside the gene matches. One entry per CDR3 protein, called by TCRdb with MiXCR from the RT-PCR reads. The table has 150,000 to 250,000 distinct CDR3 sequences, around two fifths seen once; the top ten hold about 33%. The sequence was obtained from a human donor who was either an allogeneic HSCT recipient or a stem cell or donor lymphocyte infusion donor (not recorded which). It is not recorded whose cells these are; they may come from a transplant donor. Sequencing was performed on blood, either unsorted or a sorted T cell fraction (not recorded which). The J gene is TRBJ2-6, the V gene TRBV19; TRBD2 matches at 8 bases. CDR3 region: CASTLRAGGNVLTF. The DNA of the CDR3 is TGTGCCAGTACCCTACGTGCGGGAGGCAACGTCCTGACTTTC. The whole variable domain, filled in from reference TRBV19 and TRBJ2-6, reads DGGITQSPKYLFRKEGQNVTLSCEQNLNHDAMYWYRQDPGQGLRLIYYSQIVNDFQKGDIAEGYSVSREKKESFPLTVTSAQKNPTAFYLCASTLRAGGNVLTFGAGSRLTVL.